This TCR beta chain stems from a study of shared clonotypes between healthy human individuals. Profiled with immunoSEQ multiplex PCR; TCRdb holds only in-frame clones, not every one. The table lists about 100,000 clones, approximately 70% of them singletons. This clone was counted a single time. CD8 memory comprised CD45RO+ plus CCR7-negative CD45RA+ TemRA cells. The V and J ends lost 4 bases and 5 bases respectively, with 15 bases between them. The CDR3 runs 14 residues. CDR1 is SGHTA and CDR2 is FQGNSA in the germline V gene. Sequenced sample: memory CD8+ T cells sorted from blood. Documented subset: CD45RO+ cells pooled with CCR7-negative TemRA cells. This chain connects TRBV7-2 to TRBJ2-7; D tentatively fits TRBD1 or TRBD2 (5 bases each). The receptor comes from a woman in her thirties in good health. The CDR3 loop reads CASSSRRGPDEQYF. In DNA form, the CDR3 reads TGTGCCAGCAGCTCCCGCCGGGGCCCCGACGAGCAGTACTTC.